The 25 T cell receptor beta chains below were found in one sample sequenced in a study of blood T cell repertoires in COVID-19. Some clones are missing from TCRdb's copy, which holds only in-frame ones; the method was immunoSEQ multiplex PCR. The sample holds 90,000 or so clones, roughly 88% seen once. The sample consisted of peripheral blood. Receptors were obtained from an elderly man with acute or convalescent COVID-19.

This clone has a handful of counts. The chain employs TRBV7-6 and TRBJ2-1, with TRBD2 as a possible D gene (5 bases). CDR3 length equals 19 residues. Germline CDR1 and CDR2: SGHVS and FNYEAQ. V lost 5 bases, J lost 6 bases, and 29 bases lay in between. The CDR3 reads CASSHTNRVVLARPNEQFF. DNA for the CDR3: TGTGCCAGCAGCCATACAAACAGAGTCGTGCTAGCCCGACCCAATGAGCAGTTCTTC. The full variable domain, rest sourced from reference TRBV7-6 and TRBJ2-1, is GAGVSQSPRYKVTKRGQDVALRCDPISGHVSLYWYRQALGQGPEFLTYFNYEAQQDKSGLPNDRFSAERPEGSISTLTIQRTEQRDSAMYRCASSHTNRVVLARPNEQFFGPGTRLTVL.

The chain has TRBV7-2 and TRBJ2-7; 7 nucleotides align to TRBD1. Germline loops: CDR1 SGHTA, CDR2 FQGNSA. CDR3 length: 14 residues. V shed 5 bases and J 6 bases; nucleotides not matched to a gene: 10. The CDR3 nucleotides read TGTGCCAGCAGCCAAAGATTCGGGACAGTCGAGCAGTACTTC. It is translated as CASSQRFGTVEQYF.

The rearrangement joins TRBV9 to TRBJ2-6, with a weak D call TRBD1 (6 bases). The CDR3 loop spans 17 amino acids. V lost 3 bases and J lost 0, with 13 bases in between. CDR1 and CDR2 from the germline V gene are SGDLS and YYNGEE. The CDR3 is CASSAVTGGSGANVLTF. CDR3 sequence (DNA): TGTGCCAGCAGCGCGGTGACAGGAGGCTCTGGGGCCAACGTCCTGACTTTC.

The rearrangement links TRBV20-1 to TRBJ1-2; 7 nucleotides agree with TRBD1. V dropped 6 bases and J dropped 8; count of bases not matched to a gene: 6. Germline values: CDR1 DFQATT, CDR2 SNEGSKA (reference sequence). CDR3 length: 11 residues. Here the CDR3 DNA reads TGCAGTGCCACTCAGGGGGACGGCTACACCTTC. This translates into CSATQGDGYTF.

This clone was detected once. The chain carries TRBV3-1 (or the pseudogene TRBV3-2) and TRBJ1-1, with D unclear. Germline assignment: CDR1 LGHDT and CDR2 YNNKEL (reference sequence). This CDR3 region has 15 residues. The ends were cut back, 3 bases at V and 1 base at J, with 12 bases in the middle. The DNA of the CDR3 is TGTGCCAGCAGCCATTTAGAACCGGGGAACACTGAAGCTTTCTTT. It yields the protein CASSHLEPGNTEAFF.

The chain employs TRBV19 and TRBJ1-1; D unclear. This CDR3 region has 13 residues. Trimming removed 10 bases at V and 8 bases at J, with 20 bases between. Germline assignment: CDR1 LNHDA and CDR2 SQIVND (reference sequence). CDR3 nucleotide sequence: TGTGCCACGGGGAAGCGGGAAGGTCTAGAAGCTTTCTTT. Encoded protein: CATGKREGLEAFF.

J is TRBJ2-3 and V is TRBV7-9; 12 positions match TRBD2. V trimming: 8 bases; J trimming: 2 bases; junction bases outside the gene matches: 5. The CDR3 has 15 residues. Germline V gives CDR1 SEHNR, CDR2 FQNEAQ (reference sequence). CDR3 in DNA: TGTGCCAGCGGTAGACTAGCGGGGGTCACAGATACGCAGTATTTT. Translating gives CASGRLAGVTDTQYF.

This clone was seen once. V is TRBV5-1 and J is TRBJ2-5; 7 bases match TRBD1. Germline V gene data show CDR1 as SGHRS and CDR2 as YFSETQ. The CDR3 spans 13 residues. After removal of 4 bases from V and 2 bases from J, the junction contained 2 bases not matched to a gene. CDR3 nucleotides: TGCGCCAGCAGCACGACAGGGCAAGAGACCCAGTACTTC. It specifies CASSTTGQETQYF.

This chain joins TRBV9 and TRBJ1-3, with TRBD1 matching 7 bases. Germline assignment: CDR1 SGDLS and CDR2 YYNGEE. The CDR3 is made up of 16 amino acids. V lost 4 bases, J lost 0 bases, and 7 bases stayed unmatched. The CDR3 bases are TGTGCCAGCAGCAGGGGGACAGACCCCTCTGGAAACACCATATATTTT. Encoded protein: CASSRGTDPSGNTIYF. The variable domain in full, completed from reference TRBV9 and TRBJ1-3, reads DSGVTQTPKHLITATGQRVTLRCSPRSGDLSVYWYQQSLDQGLQFLIQYYNGEERAKGNILERFSAQQFPDLHSELNLSSLELGDSALYFCASSRGTDPSGNTIYFGEGSWLTVV.

This sequence joins TRBV19 and TRBJ1-2; TRBD1 matches at 7 bases. V shed 6 bases, J shed 6 bases, and the junction held 4 bases outside the gene matches. Germline V lookup: CDR1 LNHDA, CDR2 SQIVND (reference sequence). The length of the CDR3 is 12 residues. The CDR3 bases are TGTGCCAGTAGAGACAGGGTTAATGGCTACACCTTC. Its protein product is CASRDRVNGYTF.

The rearrangement uses TRBV19 and TRBJ2-7; possible D gene TRBD1, 5 bases. V lost 3 bases, J lost 5 bases, and 11 bases lay in between. The CDR3 has 13 amino acids. Germline CDR1 LNHDA, CDR2 SQIVND (reference sequence). CDR3 region: CASSMQGIHEQYF. CDR3 sequence (DNA): TGTGCCAGTAGTATGCAGGGAATACACGAGCAGTACTTC.

The rearrangement uses TRBV5-4 and TRBJ2-1; 7 nucleotides agree with TRBD2. After removal of 5 bases from V and 5 bases from J, the junction contained 4 bases not matched to a gene. CDR1 is SGHNT, CDR2 YYREEE, per germline (reference sequence). The CDR3 is made up of 13 amino acids. CDR3 residues: CASSPSGNNEQFF. CDR3 in DNA: TGTGCCAGCAGTCCAAGCGGGAACAATGAGCAGTTCTTC. The entire variable domain, with the rest obtained from reference TRBV5-4 and TRBJ2-1, is as follows: ETGVTQSPTHLIKTRGQQVTLRCSSQSGHNTVSWYQQALGQGPQFIFQYYREEENGRGNFPPRFSGLQFPNYSSELNVNALELDDSALYLCASSPSGNNEQFFGPGTRLTVL.

This rearrangement joins TRBV6-6 to TRBJ2-3, with TRBD2 matching over 8 bases. Per the germline V gene, CDR1 is MNHNY and CDR2 is SVGAGI (reference sequence). Unmatched junction bases numbered 7, after V lost 0 bases and J lost 5 bases. The CDR3 has 16 residues. The CDR3 protein is CASSYSLAGRGDTQYF. CDR3 DNA: TGTGCCAGCAGTTACTCGTTAGCGGGAAGGGGAGATACGCAGTATTTT.

V usage is TRBV5-1 and J usage is TRBJ1-1, with D possibly matching TRBD1 (5 bases). Germline V gene data show CDR1 as SGHRS and CDR2 as YFSETQ. The CDR3 is 12 amino acids. Trimming cost V 1 base and J 10 bases, with 11 bases left between them. CDR3 region: CASSLRARGAFF. The CDR3 DNA follows: TGCGCCAGCAGCTTGAGGGCAAGGGGAGCTTTCTTT.

The chain employs TRBV14 and TRBJ1-1; D might be TRBD1 (5 bases). V lost 4 bases and J 5 bases, leaving 11 bases between the germline ends. Germline V CDR1 and CDR2: SGHDN, FVKESK. CDR3 length: 13 residues. The CDR3 bases are TGTGCCAGCAGCCTCCACGGGGGGACTGAAGCTTTCTTT. Protein: CASSLHGGTEAFF.

The chain recombines TRBV24-1 with TRBJ1-2; 8 nucleotides agree with TRBD1. Germline V CDR1 and CDR2: KGHDR, SFDVKD. J lost 0 bases, V lost 1 base, and 9 bases had no gene match. The CDR3 covers 18 residues. Here the CDR3 DNA reads TGTGCCACCAGTGATTTTCGGGAGACAGGGGCAGCTAACTATGGCTACACCTTC. This gives the protein CATSDFRETGAANYGYTF.

The chain has TRBV28 and TRBJ1-5; D perhaps matches TRBD1 (5 bases). The CDR3 totals 16 residues. Germline V lookup: CDR1 MDHEN, CDR2 SYDVKM. The ends were cut back, 3 bases at V and 2 bases at J, with 14 bases in the middle. The CDR3 nucleotides read TGTGCCAGCAGTTTTAGGGAGGGGTGGGGCAATCAGCCCCAGCATTTT. It translates to CASSFREGWGNQPQHF.

The chain has TRBV25-1 and TRBJ2-1, with D hard to call. V was trimmed by 4 bases and J by 6 bases, leaving 16 bases between them. Germline values: CDR1 MGHDK, CDR2 SYGVNS. CDR3 length equals 15 residues. The CDR3 coding sequence is TGTGCCAGCAGTGGCTTTTCTAGAAGCTCCAATGAGCAGTTCTTC. It translates to CASSGFSRSSNEQFF. The full variable domain, completed using reference TRBV25-1 and TRBJ2-1, is EADIYQTPRYLVIGTGKKITLECSQTMGHDKMYWYQQDPGMELHLIHYSYGVNSTEKGDLSSESTVSRIRTEHFPLTLESARPSHTSQYLCASSGFSRSSNEQFFGPGTRLTVL.

This chain joins TRBV4-2 and TRBJ2-2, with 10 bases matching TRBD2. Germline CDR1 is LGHNA and CDR2 is YNFKEQ. The CDR3 spans 17 residues. V lost 3 bases, J lost 1 base, and 5 bases stayed unmatched. The CDR3 DNA reads TGTGCCAGCAGCCAGGCTTCTAGCGGGGGGAACACCGGGGAGCTGTTTTTT. Amino acid sequence: CASSQASSGGNTGELFF.

This chain uses TRBV10-1 with TRBJ1-6, with D unclear. Per the germline V gene, CDR1 is WNHNN and CDR2 is SYGVQD (reference sequence). V shed 8 bases and J shed 0 bases, with 8 bases lying between them. The CDR3 is made up of 14 amino acids. CDR3 bases: TGCGCCAGCGGACTGAGCTCCTATAATTCACCCCTCCACTTT. It specifies CASGLSSYNSPLHF.

Here the CDR3 reads CASSLGGLSYNEQFF. The CDR3, as DNA: TGTGCCAGCAGCTTAGGGGGGCTATCCTACAATGAGCAGTTCTTC. The chain employs TRBV11-3 and TRBJ2-1; tentatively, D is TRBD1 (6 bases). CDR1 is SGHNT, CDR2 YENEEA, per germline. The CDR3 has 15 residues. Deletions cut 1 base from V and 1 base from J, with 8 bases between.

This chain links TRBV6-4 with TRBJ2-3, with TRBD2 matching 9 bases. V trimming: 2 bases; J trimming: 5 bases; junction bases outside the gene matches: 8. Germline CDR1 is MRHNA and CDR2 is SNTAGT. The CDR3 is made up of 16 amino acids. For the CDR3, the DNA is TGTGCCAGCAGTGACCGCGGGGGGGCCAGGGGAGATACGCAGTATTTT. Protein: CASSDRGGARGDTQYF.

This chain uses TRBV5-1 with TRBJ1-1; D is ambiguous. Germline V gene data show CDR1 as SGHRS and CDR2 as YFSETQ. The V end lost 0 bases, the J end lost 1 base, and 4 bases lay between the germline ends. CDR3 length: 13 residues. The CDR3 is CASSLAGNTEAFF. The CDR3 coding sequence is TGCGCCAGCAGCTTGGCAGGGAACACTGAAGCTTTCTTT.

The chain joins TRBV4-1 to TRBJ1-2, with D possibly being TRBD1 (5 bases). V was cut by 0 bases and J by 8 bases, with 19 bases left in between. The germline gives CDR1 MGHRA, CDR2 YSYEKL. This CDR3 is 16 amino acids long. CDR3 DNA sequence: TGCGCCAGCAGCCAAGATCCCGACAAACCCAGGGAAGGCTACACCTTC. It is translated as CASSQDPDKPREGYTF.

The rearrangement joins TRBV12-5 to TRBJ1-1, with 8 bases aligning to TRBD1. Per the germline V gene, CDR1 is LGHNT and CDR2 is FRNRAP. The CDR3 totals 17 residues. J was trimmed by 0 bases and V by 1 base; bases with no gene match: 7. The CDR3 DNA reads as TGTGCTAGTGGTTTGGGACAGGGGTTGGGGATGAACACTGAAGCTTTCTTT. This translates into CASGLGQGLGMNTEAFF.